What follows is one T cell receptor beta chain and its context. CDR1 and CDR2 from the germline V gene are SGDLS and YYNGEE. Trimming cost V 3 bases and J 6 bases; bases outside gene matches: 4. This CDR3 contains 15 residues. This sample was included in a study of cytomegalovirus exposure and HLA in healthy donors. The PCR ran on 60 Vbeta and 13 Jbeta primers. Profiling relied on immunoSEQ multiplex PCR, and the TCRdb table lists in-frame clones only, not all of them. The table lists approximately 170,000 clones, 70% to 80% of them singletons. Sequenced input: PBMCs. The clonotype originates from a woman aged 45-59 years in good health and CMV-seronegative. The chain links TRBV9 to TRBJ2-2, with 11 bases lining up with TRBD2. The CDR3 protein is CASSALAGEAGELFF. The CDR3 nucleotides read TGTGCCAGCAGCGCACTAGCGGGAGAGGCCGGGGAGCTGTTTTTT.